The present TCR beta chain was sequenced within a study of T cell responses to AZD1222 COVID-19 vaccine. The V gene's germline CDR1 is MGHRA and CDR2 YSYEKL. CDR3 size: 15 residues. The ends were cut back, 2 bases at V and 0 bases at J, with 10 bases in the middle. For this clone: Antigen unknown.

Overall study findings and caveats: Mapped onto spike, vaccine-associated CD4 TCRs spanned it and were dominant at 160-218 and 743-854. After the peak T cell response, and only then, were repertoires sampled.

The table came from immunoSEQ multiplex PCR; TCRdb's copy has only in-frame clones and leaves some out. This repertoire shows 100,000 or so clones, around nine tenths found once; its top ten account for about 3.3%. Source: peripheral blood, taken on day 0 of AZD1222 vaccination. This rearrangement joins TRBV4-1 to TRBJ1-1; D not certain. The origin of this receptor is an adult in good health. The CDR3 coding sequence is TGCGCCAGCAGCCAAACAGTGGGGATGAACACTGAAGCTTTCTTT. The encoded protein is CASSQTVGMNTEAFF.